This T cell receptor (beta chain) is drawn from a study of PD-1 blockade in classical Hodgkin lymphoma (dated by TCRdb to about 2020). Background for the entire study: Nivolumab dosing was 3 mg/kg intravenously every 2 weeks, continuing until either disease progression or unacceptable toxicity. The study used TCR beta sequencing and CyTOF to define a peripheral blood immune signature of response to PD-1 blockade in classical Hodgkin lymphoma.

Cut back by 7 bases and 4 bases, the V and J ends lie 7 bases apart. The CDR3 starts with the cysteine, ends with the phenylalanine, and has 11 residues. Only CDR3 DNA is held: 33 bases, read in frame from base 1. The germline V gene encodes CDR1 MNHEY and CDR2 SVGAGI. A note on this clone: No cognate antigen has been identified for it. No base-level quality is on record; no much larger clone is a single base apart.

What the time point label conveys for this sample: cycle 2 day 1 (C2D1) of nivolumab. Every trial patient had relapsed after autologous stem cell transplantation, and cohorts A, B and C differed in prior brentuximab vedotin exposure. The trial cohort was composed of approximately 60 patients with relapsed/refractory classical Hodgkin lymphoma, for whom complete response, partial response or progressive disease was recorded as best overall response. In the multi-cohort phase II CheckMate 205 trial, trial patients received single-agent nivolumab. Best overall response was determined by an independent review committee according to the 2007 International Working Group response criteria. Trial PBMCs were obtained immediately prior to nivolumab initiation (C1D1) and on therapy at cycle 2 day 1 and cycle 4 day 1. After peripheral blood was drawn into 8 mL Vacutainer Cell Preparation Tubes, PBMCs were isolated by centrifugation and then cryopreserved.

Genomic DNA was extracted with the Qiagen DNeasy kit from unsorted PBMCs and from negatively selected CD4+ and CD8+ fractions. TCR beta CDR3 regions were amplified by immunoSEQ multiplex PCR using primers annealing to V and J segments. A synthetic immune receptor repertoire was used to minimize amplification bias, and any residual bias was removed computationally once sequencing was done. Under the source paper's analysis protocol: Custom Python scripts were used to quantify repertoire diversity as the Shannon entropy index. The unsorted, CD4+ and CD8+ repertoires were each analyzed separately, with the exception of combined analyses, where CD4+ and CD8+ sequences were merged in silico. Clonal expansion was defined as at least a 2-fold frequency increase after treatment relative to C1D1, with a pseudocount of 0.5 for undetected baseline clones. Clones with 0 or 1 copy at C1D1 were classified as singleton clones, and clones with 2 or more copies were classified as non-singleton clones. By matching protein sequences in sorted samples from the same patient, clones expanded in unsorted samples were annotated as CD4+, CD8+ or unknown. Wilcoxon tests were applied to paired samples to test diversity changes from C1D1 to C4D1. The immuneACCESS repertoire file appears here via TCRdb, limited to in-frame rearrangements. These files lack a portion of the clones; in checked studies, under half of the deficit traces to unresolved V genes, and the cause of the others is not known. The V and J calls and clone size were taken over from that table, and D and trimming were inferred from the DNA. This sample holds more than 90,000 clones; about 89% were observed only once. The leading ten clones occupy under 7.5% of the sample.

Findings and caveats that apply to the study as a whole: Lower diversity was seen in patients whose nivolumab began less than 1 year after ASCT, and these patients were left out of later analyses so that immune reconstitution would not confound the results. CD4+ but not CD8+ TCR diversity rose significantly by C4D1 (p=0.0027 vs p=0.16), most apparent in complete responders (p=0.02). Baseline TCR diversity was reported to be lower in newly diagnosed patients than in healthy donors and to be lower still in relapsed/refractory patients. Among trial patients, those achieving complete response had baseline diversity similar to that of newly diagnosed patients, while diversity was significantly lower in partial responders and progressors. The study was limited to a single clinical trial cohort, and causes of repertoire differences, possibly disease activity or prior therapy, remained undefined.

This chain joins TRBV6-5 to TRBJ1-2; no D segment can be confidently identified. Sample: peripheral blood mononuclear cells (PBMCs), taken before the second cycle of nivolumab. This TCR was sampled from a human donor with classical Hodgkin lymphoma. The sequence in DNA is TGTGCCAGCACGTCCGGCTATGGCTACACCTTC. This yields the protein CASTSGYGYTF.